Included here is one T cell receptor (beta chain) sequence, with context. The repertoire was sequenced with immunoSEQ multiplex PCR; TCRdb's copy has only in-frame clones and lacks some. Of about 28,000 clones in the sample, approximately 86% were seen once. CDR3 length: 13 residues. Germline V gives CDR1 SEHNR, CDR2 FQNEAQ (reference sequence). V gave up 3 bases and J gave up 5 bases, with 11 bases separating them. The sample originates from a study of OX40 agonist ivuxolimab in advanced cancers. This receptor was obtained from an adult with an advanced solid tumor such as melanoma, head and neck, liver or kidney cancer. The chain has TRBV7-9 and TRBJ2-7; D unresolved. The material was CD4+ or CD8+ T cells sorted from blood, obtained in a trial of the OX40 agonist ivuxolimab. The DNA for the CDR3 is TGTGCCAGCAGCTTGGCCCCGTGGCACGAGCAGTACTTC. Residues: CASSLAPWHEQYF.